Listed below are T cell receptor beta chains from one sample, sequenced in a study of blood T cell repertoires in COVID-19. This table comes from immunoSEQ multiplex PCR, and its TCRdb copy is limited to in-frame clones, with some not included. The table lists tens of thousands of clones, about nine tenths of them singletons. Sequences were obtained from peripheral blood. The receptor source for this set is a woman aged 45-65 years with active or convalescent COVID-19. CDR3s include the opening cysteine and the closing phenylalanine or tryptophan. Fields, in order: clone size, D gene, V gene, J gene, CDR3 protein, CDR3 DNA. The D gene is left open where the match is weak. Not all rows give a size; the values are once, few, many and, for expanded clones, a class.

size: .
D: TRBD1
V: TRBV7-2
J: TRBJ1-2
CDR3: CASSSRQGGSDGYTF
DNA: TGTGCCAGCAGCTCCCGACAGGGTGGGAGTGATGGCTACACCTTC

size: .
D: .
V: TRBV7-9
J: TRBJ1-4
CDR3: CASSPTARNEKLFF
DNA: TGTGCCAGCAGCCCGACAGCTCGTAATGAAAAACTGTTTTTT

size: .
D: .
V: TRBV5-1
J: TRBJ1-2
CDR3: CASSLGQGLGGYTF
DNA: TGCGCCAGCAGCTTGGGGCAGGGACTGGGTGGCTACACCTTC

size: once
D: TRBD1
V: TRBV19
J: TRBJ1-2
CDR3: CASSIFPDRDYGYTF
DNA: TGTGCCAGTAGTATATTTCCGGACAGGGATTATGGCTACACCTTC

size: once
D: TRBD1
V: TRBV6-6
J: TRBJ1-1
CDR3: CASRDRVRRTEAFF
DNA: TGTGCCAGCAGAGACAGGGTTCGGCGCACTGAAGCTTTCTTT

size: once
D: .
V: TRBV30
J: TRBJ2-6
CDR3: CAWRYRRAAGANVLTF
DNA: TGTGCCTGGAGGTACCGTAGAGCCGCTGGGGCCAACGTCCTGACTTTC

size: .
D: TRBD2
V: TRBV5-1
J: TRBJ2-2
CDR3: CASSRSSGGAAGELFF
DNA: TGCGCCAGCAGCCGATCTAGCGGGGGGGCCGCCGGGGAGCTGTTTTTT

size: .
D: .
V: TRBV5-6
J: TRBJ2-4
CDR3: CASSSIQVKQYF
DNA: TGTGCCAGCAGTTCAATCCAGGTGAAGCAGTACTTC

size: .
D: .
V: TRBV5-1
J: TRBJ1-1
CDR3: CASSVGPRGGTEAFF
DNA: TGCGCCAGCAGCGTAGGGCCTCGGGGGGGCACTGAAGCTTTCTTT

size: .
D: TRBD1
V: TRBV19
J: TRBJ1-5
CDR3: CASTPRTGIFPQPQHF
DNA: TGTGCCAGCACACCCAGGACAGGAATTTTTCCTCAGCCCCAGCATTTT

size: .
D: .
V: TRBV7-2
J: TRBJ2-7
CDR3: CASSLGVRGYEQYF
DNA: TGTGCCAGCAGCTTAGGCGTCAGGGGCTACGAGCAGTACTTC

size: .
D: TRBD2
V: TRBV27
J: TRBJ2-1
CDR3: CASSISGGADEQFF
DNA: TGTGCCAGCAGTATTAGCGGGGGGGCGGATGAGCAGTTCTTC

size: once
D: .
V: TRBV28
J: TRBJ1-2
CDR3: CASSFEGLNYGYTF
DNA: TGTGCCAGCAGTTTTGAGGGCTTGAACTATGGCTACACCTTC

size: .
D: .
V: TRBV5-1
J: TRBJ2-7
CDR3: CASKNRVGSSYEQYF
DNA: TGCGCCAGCAAAAACAGGGTTGGGAGCTCCTACGAGCAGTACTTC

size: .
D: .
V: TRBV3-1/TRBV3-2
J: TRBJ1-2
CDR3: CASSQDTSSWGYTF
DNA: TGTGCCAGCAGCCAAGACACATCTTCCTGGGGCTACACCTTC

size: .
D: .
V: TRBV19
J: TRBJ1-1
CDR3: CASSGGVNTEAFF
DNA: TGTGCCAGCTCGGGAGGTGTGAACACTGAAGCTTTCTTT

size: .
D: .
V: TRBV19
J: TRBJ1-6
CDR3: CASRWMGNSPLHF
DNA: TGTGCCAGTAGATGGATGGGCAATTCACCCCTCCACTTT

size: .
D: TRBD1
V: TRBV7-9
J: TRBJ1-2
CDR3: CASSDGQGHGYTF
DNA: TGTGCCAGCAGCGACGGACAGGGACACGGCTACACCTTC

size: .
D: .
V: TRBV11-1
J: TRBJ2-2
CDR3: CASSLGLLSGELFF
DNA: TGTGCCAGCAGCTTAGGCCTCTTGAGCGGGGAGCTGTTTTTT

size: .
D: .
V: TRBV7-9
J: TRBJ1-5
CDR3: CASSLGSYSNQPQHF
DNA: TGTGCCAGCAGCTTAGGGAGTTATAGCAATCAGCCCCAGCATTTT

size: once
D: .
V: TRBV5-1
J: TRBJ2-1
CDR3: CASSLSGLSNGEQFF
DNA: TGCGCCAGCAGCTTGTCTGGACTGTCTAACGGTGAGCAGTTCTTC

size: .
D: .
V: TRBV28
J: TRBJ1-2
CDR3: CASSPPTDPNYGYTF
DNA: TGTGCCAGCAGTCCCCCGACAGATCCAAACTATGGCTACACCTTC

size: .
D: .
V: TRBV5-4
J: TRBJ1-6
CDR3: CASSLSPGQRNSPLHF
DNA: TGTGCCAGCAGCTTGTCTCCGGGTCAGAGGAATTCACCCCTCCACTTT

size: once
D: TRBD2
V: TRBV2
J: TRBJ2-3
CDR3: CASREGLAGGTDTQYF
DNA: TGTGCCAGCAGAGAGGGACTAGCGGGGGGCACAGATACGCAGTATTTT

size: .
D: TRBD2
V: TRBV9
J: TRBJ2-6
CDR3: CASSVSGVGANVLTF
DNA: TGTGCCAGCAGCGTAAGCGGGGTTGGGGCCAACGTCCTGACTTTC

size: .
D: TRBD1
V: TRBV7-6
J: TRBJ1-4
CDR3: CASSRGQSNEKLFF
DNA: TGTGCCAGCAGCAGGGGACAGTCTAATGAAAAACTGTTTTTT

size: once
D: TRBD1
V: TRBV5-1
J: TRBJ2-2
CDR3: CASSEQGMGELFF
DNA: TGCGCCAGCAGCGAACAGGGGATGGGGGAGCTGTTTTTT

size: .
D: TRBD1
V: TRBV7-8
J: TRBJ1-2
CDR3: CASSYGQGENYGYTF
DNA: TGTGCCAGCAGCTACGGACAGGGGGAGAACTATGGCTACACCTTC

size: once
D: .
V: TRBV5-4
J: TRBJ1-1
CDR3: CASSLGEGEAFF
DNA: TGTGCCAGCAGCTTGGGGGAGGGTGAAGCTTTCTTT

size: once
D: .
V: TRBV6-4
J: TRBJ2-1
CDR3: CASSDVGGSYNEQFF
DNA: TGTGCCAGCAGTGACGTAGGGGGCTCCTACAATGAGCAGTTCTTC

size: .
D: .
V: TRBV4-3
J: TRBJ2-7
CDR3: CASLAEYEQYF
DNA: TGCGCCTCCCTCGCGGAATACGAGCAGTACTTC

size: .
D: TRBD2
V: TRBV12-5
J: TRBJ2-3
CDR3: CASVLASGGDHTDTQYF
DNA: TGTGCTAGTGTCCTGGCTAGCGGGGGGGACCACACAGATACGCAGTATTTT

size: .
D: TRBD2
V: TRBV30
J: TRBJ2-7
CDR3: CAWRVLRTSGQEQYF
DNA: TGTGCCTGGAGGGTCCTCCGGACTAGCGGGCAGGAGCAGTACTTC

size: few
D: .
V: TRBV19
J: TRBJ1-2
CDR3: CASSIERRDYGYTF
DNA: TGTGCCAGTAGTATAGAACGACGGGACTATGGCTACACCTTC

size: .
D: .
V: TRBV12-3/TRBV12-4
J: TRBJ1-2
CDR3: CASSLFTGGYTF
DNA: TGTGCCAGCAGCCTTTTTACGGGGGGCTACACCTTC

size: .
D: .
V: TRBV19
J: TRBJ1-2
CDR3: CASRSSGGLNYGYTF
DNA: TGTGCCAGTAGATCGAGCGGGGGGCTCAACTATGGCTACACCTTC

size: .
D: .
V: TRBV6-5
J: TRBJ1-2
CDR3: CASSYEGTDGYTF
DNA: TGTGCCAGCAGTTACGAGGGTACCGATGGCTACACCTTC